This T cell receptor (beta chain) comes out of a study of T cell repertoires and HLA-DP antigens. Background on the study: CD4+ T cells were cocultured with HeLa cells expressing HLA-DP. Donors were two male and one female, aged 18-to-29 to 60-to-69. Study findings and constraints: The CD4+ repertoire was not split into naive and memory.

This CDR3 comprises 15 residues. V trimming: 0 bases; J trimming: 5 bases; junction bases outside the gene matches: 1. Germline values: CDR1 KGHSH, CDR2 LQKENI. Measured with immunoSEQ multiplex PCR; TCRdb has only the in-frame clones, and not every one. The sample lists about 89,000 clones; around nine tenths were seen once. Regarding this clone: Its cognate antigen is unknown.

The chain joins TRBV18 to TRBJ1-5; 10 nucleotides agree with TRBD1. This sequence was found in a man aged 50 to 60 in good health and CMV-seronegative. Sequencing used CD4+ T cells from PBMCs. The DNA for the CDR3 is TGTGCCAGCTCACCACCCGGGACAGGGGATCAGCCCCAGCATTTT. Translating gives CASSPPGTGDQPQHF.